One and the same sample provided the 28 T cell receptor beta chains below, sequenced in a study of identical twins. In TCRdb, the 5' RACE reads were re-called with MiXCR into one record per CDR3 protein. Of just over 450,000 distinct CDR3 sequences listed, 14% are singletons. The sample also formed part of further work on yellow fever vaccine responses in identical twins.

The specimen sequenced was CD4+ T cells sorted from blood. The receptors were sampled from a woman aged 18-35 years in good health.

The chain recombines TRBV15 with TRBJ2-3; D is unclear. The V end lost 0 bases, the J end lost 5 bases, and 6 bases lay between the germline ends. The length of the CDR3 is 13 residues. CDR1 is LNHNV, CDR2 YYDKDF, per germline (reference sequence). CDR3 DNA sequence: TGTGCCACCAGCAGAGATGTGGGAGATACGCAGTATTTT. Translating gives CATSRDVGDTQYF.

This clonotype was detected a few times. This chain joins TRBV7-9 and TRBJ1-6, with unresolved D. Germline lookup yields CDR1 SEHNR and CDR2 FQNEAQ (reference sequence). This CDR3 region has 14 residues. Trimming removed 7 bases from V and 4 bases from J, with 11 bases in between. The DNA of the CDR3 is TGTGCCAGCAACAGAGGATCTTATAATTCACCCCTCCACTTT. Amino acid sequence: CASNRGSYNSPLHF.

CDR3 DNA sequence: TGCAGTGCTAGAGATCTAAGTAGCGCTGGGGAGCTGTTTTTT. This translates into CSARDLSSAGELFF. The chain employs TRBV20-1 and TRBJ2-2; D is perhaps TRBD2 (5 bases). The CDR3 length is 14 residues. The germline V gene encodes CDR1 DFQATT and CDR2 SNEGSKA (reference sequence). V lost 0 bases and J 8 bases, leaving 13 bases between the germline ends.

This clonotype was counted between two and nine times. The chain is built from TRBV20-1 and TRBJ2-1; no definite D call. CDR1 and CDR2 from the germline V gene are DFQATT and SNEGSKA (reference sequence). Deletions cut 0 bases from V and 7 bases from J, with 16 bases between. The CDR3 loop spans 15 amino acids. The CDR3 DNA reads TGCAGTGCTAGAGATCCCCGGGTTTTGGGTAATGAGCAGTTCTTC. Protein: CSARDPRVLGNEQFF.

The chain has TRBV28 and TRBJ2-7; D is ambiguous. CDR3 size: 12 residues. Germline loops: CDR1 MDHEN, CDR2 SYDVKM. The V gene lost 8 bases and the J gene lost 2 bases, with 10 bases spanning the gap. CDR3 sequence reads: CASGSSPYEQYF. The CDR3 coding sequence is TGTGCCAGCGGGTCCTCTCCCTACGAGCAGTACTTC.

This clonotype came up a few times. The chain's CDR3 is CASSRETRSETQYF. For the CDR3, the DNA is TGTGCCAGCAGCAGAGAGACTAGAAGTGAGACCCAGTACTTC. The genes are TRBV5-5 and TRBJ2-5; a weak D match, TRBD2 (6 bases). Trimming stripped 4 bases from V and 5 bases from J, with 15 bases between. The CDR3 sequence is 14 residues long. Germline V lookup: CDR1 SGHKS, CDR2 YYEKEE (reference sequence).

This clonotype came up many times. The rearrangement uses TRBV7-2 and TRBJ2-5; D gene ambiguous. Trimming stripped 3 bases from V and 5 bases from J, with 4 bases between. Germline CDR1 SGHTA, CDR2 FQGNSA. The CDR3 sequence is 11 residues long. CDR3 region: CASSFGETQYF. CDR3 DNA sequence: TGTGCCAGCAGCTTTGGGGAGACCCAGTACTTC.

This clonotype was picked up a small number of times. The chain has TRBV20-1 and TRBJ2-1; 7 bases agree with TRBD1. J lost 0 bases, V lost 6 bases, and 5 bases had no gene match. Germline V gives CDR1 DFQATT, CDR2 SNEGSKA (reference sequence). The CDR3 loop spans 14 amino acids. CDR3 sequence: CSAKTGSSYNEQFF. CDR3 bases: TGCAGTGCCAAGACAGGGAGCTCCTACAATGAGCAGTTCTTC.

This clonotype has just a few counts. V and J are TRBV7-8 and TRBJ2-7, with TRBD1 as a possible D gene (6 bases). The CDR3 length is 15 residues. From germline, CDR1 is SGHVS and CDR2 FQNEAQ. Trimming left V 1 base short and J 0 bases short, with 10 bases between. CDR3 residues: CASSLVRTASYEQYF. CDR3 DNA: TGTGCCAGCAGCTTAGTAAGGACAGCCTCCTACGAGCAGTACTTC.

The chain recombines TRBV20-1 with TRBJ2-1; D is perhaps TRBD2 (6 bases). Germline V CDR1 and CDR2: DFQATT, SNEGSKA (reference sequence). This CDR3 has 11 amino acids. Deletions cut 7 bases from V and 5 bases from J, with 9 bases between. The DNA for the CDR3 is TGCAGTGTTAGCGGAAACAATGAGCAGTTCTTC. This gives the protein CSVSGNNEQFF.

This rearrangement joins TRBV3-1 to TRBJ2-3, with D maybe TRBD2 (6 bases). The V end lost 0 bases, the J end lost 6 bases, and 10 bases lay between the germline ends. The germline V gene encodes CDR1 LGHDT and CDR2 YNNKEL (reference sequence). CDR3 length: 14 residues. The chain's CDR3 is CASSQDVRGDTQYF. CDR3 coding DNA: TGTGCCAGCAGCCAAGATGTACGGGGGGATACGCAGTATTTT.

This clonotype was counted ten times or more. The V gene is TRBV5-1, the J gene TRBJ2-1, with TRBD1 as a possible D gene (6 bases). Deletions cut 0 bases from V and 10 bases from J, with 17 bases between. From germline, CDR1 is SGHRS and CDR2 YFSETQ. The CDR3 sequence is 15 residues long. The CDR3 here is CASSLEGVGTKEQFF. The CDR3 coding sequence is TGCGCCAGCAGCTTGGAGGGGGTTGGCACAAAGGAGCAGTTCTTC.

In this sample, this clonotype turned up a few times. The chain couples TRBV6-2 or TRBV6-3 to TRBJ2-2; unclear D gene. The germline V and J ends were trimmed by 5 bases and 4 bases, with 23 bases remaining between them. Germline CDR1 and CDR2: MNHEY and SVGEGT. The CDR3 runs 18 residues. The CDR3 DNA follows: TGTGCCAGCAGTGACCCGGGTGGTGGCCTAAAGGGCACCGGGGAGCTGTTTTTT. It codes for CASSDPGGGLKGTGELFF.

This clonotype came up a few times. The V call is TRBV19, the J call TRBJ1-1; D is unresolved. The germline V and J ends were trimmed by 6 bases and 0 bases, with 17 bases remaining between them. This CDR3 is 16 amino acids long. Germline V gene data show CDR1 as LNHDA and CDR2 as SQIVND (reference sequence). Here the CDR3 reads CASSLTLEIVNTEAFF. The CDR3 coding sequence is TGTGCCAGTAGCCTCACCCTGGAAATTGTGAACACTGAAGCTTTCTTT.

This chain links TRBV3-1 with TRBJ2-3, with 9 bases aligning to TRBD2. The CDR3 runs to 14 residues. Germline loops: CDR1 LGHDT, CDR2 YNNKEL (reference sequence). Germline trimming cut 7 bases from V and 6 bases from J; bases unmatched to any gene: 8. The CDR3 here is CASTGTSSGDTQYF. DNA for the CDR3: TGTGCCAGCACCGGGACTAGCAGTGGGGATACGCAGTATTTT.

This chain joins TRBV11-2 and TRBJ2-1; TRBD1 is a possible D gene (6 bases). This CDR3 contains 16 residues. V lost 3 bases and J 4 bases, leaving 16 bases between the germline ends. Germline V lookup: CDR1 SGHAT, CDR2 FQNNGV. The CDR3 is CASSFQGWPLYNEQFF. CDR3 sequence (DNA): TGTGCCAGCAGCTTTCAGGGGTGGCCCTTATACAATGAGCAGTTCTTC.

J is TRBJ1-4 and V is TRBV27; 7 nucleotides align to TRBD1. V lost 8 bases and J lost 6; bases outside the gene matches: 6. Germline CDR1 is MNHEY and CDR2 is SMNVEV (reference sequence). The CDR3 is 13 residues long. The CDR3 coding sequence is TGTGCCAGCCGGACAGGAAAACATGAAAAACTGTTTTTT. Amino acid sequence: CASRTGKHEKLFF.

This clonotype was seen many times. This rearrangement joins TRBV4-3 to TRBJ2-1; weak D call: TRBD1 (5 bases). Germline-derived CDR1 and CDR2 are LGHNA and YSLEER. This CDR3 is built from 14 residues. V dropped 1 base and J dropped 4 bases, with 8 bases sitting between them. The CDR3 sequence is CASSQGGIYNEQFF. As DNA, the CDR3 is TGCGCCAGCAGCCAAGGGGGCATTTACAATGAGCAGTTCTTC.

At least ten counts were recorded for this clonotype. CDR3 nucleotides: TGTGCCAGCAGTTGGACAGGTGAAGAGACCCAGTACTTC. It yields the protein CASSWTGEETQYF. This rearrangement joins TRBV12-3 or TRBV12-4 to TRBJ2-5; 7 nucleotides align to TRBD1. The trim removed 4 bases at V and 3 bases at J, leaving 2 bases unmatched. CDR3 length: 13 residues.

V is TRBV6-5 and J is TRBJ2-1; the D is unclear. Looked up from germline, CDR1 is MNHEY and CDR2 is SVGAGI. The CDR3 sequence is 14 residues long. The V gene lost 4 bases and the J gene lost 6 bases, with 13 bases spanning the gap. The DNA of the CDR3 is TGTGCCAGCAGTTCGTGGGATCTGATCAATGAGCAGTTCTTC. It encodes CASSSWDLINEQFF.

This clonotype was detected only a few times. The chain links TRBV2 to TRBJ2-1; 13 positions agree with TRBD2. CDR1 and CDR2 (germline): SNHLY, FYNNEI. This CDR3 spans 18 amino acids. V lost 7 bases to trimming and J lost 0 bases; unmatched junction nucleotides: 9. The CDR3 spells CASKTGLAGISSYNEQFF. The CDR3 bases are TGTGCCAGCAAAACGGGACTAGCGGGGATTAGCTCCTACAATGAGCAGTTCTTC.

This clonotype was picked up a small number of times. The J gene is TRBJ2-7, the V gene TRBV12-3 or TRBV12-4; no firm D call. The V end was cut by 6 bases, the J end by 1 base, with 13 bases between. The CDR3 is made up of 14 amino acids. This CDR3 reads CASSRIPVSYEQYF. CDR3 bases: TGTGCCAGCAGCCGAATCCCAGTTTCCTACGAGCAGTACTTC.

This clonotype was counted a few times. The chain has TRBV7-2 and TRBJ2-1; D is undetermined. CDR3 length: 15 amino acids. Germline loops: CDR1 SGHTA, CDR2 FQGNSA. The ends were cut back, 5 bases at V and 4 bases at J, with 15 bases in the middle. The CDR3: CASSTSLRLYNEQFF. Here the CDR3 DNA reads TGTGCCAGCAGCACCAGCCTGAGGTTGTACAATGAGCAGTTCTTC.

This clonotype was found a few times. The rearrangement joins TRBV3-1 to TRBJ2-3, with D unresolved. The CDR3 sequence is 13 residues long. The germline V gene has CDR1 LGHDT and CDR2 YNNKEL (reference sequence). V was pared by 2 bases and J by 6 bases, with 9 bases between. CDR3 loop: CASSQSFVDTQYF. For the CDR3, the DNA is TGTGCCAGCAGCCAATCCTTTGTGGATACGCAGTATTTT.

This clonotype was observed a handful of times. This chain joins TRBV5-1 and TRBJ2-4; 7 nucleotides align to TRBD1. J gave up 0 bases and V 0 bases, and 9 bases lay outside the gene matches. From germline, CDR1 is SGHRS and CDR2 YFSETQ. The CDR3 has 18 amino acids. CDR3 in amino acids: CASSLAGQSALAKNIQYF. CDR3 DNA: TGCGCCAGCAGCTTGGCGGGACAGTCGGCCCTAGCCAAAAACATTCAGTACTTC.

V and J are TRBV2 and TRBJ2-3; D is perhaps TRBD2 (6 bases). The germline V gene has CDR1 SNHLY and CDR2 FYNNEI. Trimming shortened V by 5 bases and J by 5 bases, and 11 bases separated the two germline ends. CDR3 length: 13 amino acids. The CDR3 protein is CASSPLARDTQYF. The CDR3 DNA is TGTGCCAGCAGTCCCCTAGCGAGAGATACGCAGTATTTT.

This clonotype was seen a few times. The CDR3 nucleotides are TGTGCCAGCAGCCGGGACAGGGCAACCTACGAGCAGTACTTC. Translated, it gives CASSRDRATYEQYF. The chain links TRBV7-2 to TRBJ2-7; 9 nucleotides align to TRBD1. Germline V CDR1 and CDR2: SGHTA, FQGNSA. Trimming took 5 bases from V and 2 from J; bases not matched to a gene: 4. The CDR3 is 14 residues long.

The genes are TRBV29-1 and TRBJ2-1; 10 bases are shared with TRBD1. CDR3 size: 15 residues. Germline CDR1 is SQVTM and CDR2 is ANQGSEA. V was clipped by 7 bases and J by 4 bases; unmatched bases: 10. CDR3 amino acids: CSGTGGPGTYNEQFF. Written as DNA, the CDR3 is TGCAGCGGGACAGGGGGTCCGGGGACTTACAATGAGCAGTTCTTC.